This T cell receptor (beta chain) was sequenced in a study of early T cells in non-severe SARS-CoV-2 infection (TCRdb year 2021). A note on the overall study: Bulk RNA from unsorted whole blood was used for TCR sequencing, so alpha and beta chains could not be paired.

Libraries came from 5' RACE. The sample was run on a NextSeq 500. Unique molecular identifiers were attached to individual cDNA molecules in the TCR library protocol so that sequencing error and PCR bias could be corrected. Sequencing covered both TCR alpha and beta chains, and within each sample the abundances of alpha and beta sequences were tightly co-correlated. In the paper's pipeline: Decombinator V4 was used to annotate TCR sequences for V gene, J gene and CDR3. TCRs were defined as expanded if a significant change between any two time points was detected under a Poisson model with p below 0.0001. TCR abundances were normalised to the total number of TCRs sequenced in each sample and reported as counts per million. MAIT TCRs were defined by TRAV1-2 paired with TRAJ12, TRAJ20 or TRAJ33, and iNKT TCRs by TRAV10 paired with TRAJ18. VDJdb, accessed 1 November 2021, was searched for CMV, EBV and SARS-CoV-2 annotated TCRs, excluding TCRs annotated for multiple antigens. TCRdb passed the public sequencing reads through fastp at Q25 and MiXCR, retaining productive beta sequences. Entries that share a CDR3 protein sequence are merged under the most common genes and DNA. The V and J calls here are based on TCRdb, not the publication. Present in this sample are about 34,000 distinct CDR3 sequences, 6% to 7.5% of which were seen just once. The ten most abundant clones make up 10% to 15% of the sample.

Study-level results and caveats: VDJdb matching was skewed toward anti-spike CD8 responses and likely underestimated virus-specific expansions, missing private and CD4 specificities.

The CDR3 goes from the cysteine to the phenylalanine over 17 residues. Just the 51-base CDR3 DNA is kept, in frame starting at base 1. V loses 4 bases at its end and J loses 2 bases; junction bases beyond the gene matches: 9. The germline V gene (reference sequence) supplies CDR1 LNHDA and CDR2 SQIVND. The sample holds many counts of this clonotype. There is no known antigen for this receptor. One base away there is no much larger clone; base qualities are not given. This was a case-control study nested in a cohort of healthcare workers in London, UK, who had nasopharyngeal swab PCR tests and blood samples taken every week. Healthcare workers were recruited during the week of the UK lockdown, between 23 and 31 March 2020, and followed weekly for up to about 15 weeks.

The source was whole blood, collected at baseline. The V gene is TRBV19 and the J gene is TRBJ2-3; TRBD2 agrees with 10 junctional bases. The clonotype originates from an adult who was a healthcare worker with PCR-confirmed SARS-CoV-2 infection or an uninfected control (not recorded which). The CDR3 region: CASSRAGGSGFTDTQYF. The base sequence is TGTGCCAGTAGTAGAGCGGGAGGGTCGGGGTTCACAGATACGCAGTATTTT.